The 4 T cell receptor beta chains listed next were all sequenced from one sample in a study of PD-1 blockade in classical Hodgkin lymphoma (dated by TCRdb to the early 2020s). Reading the label with the study, this specimen's time point is: cycle 4 day 1 (C4D1), after 6 weeks of nivolumab. Every trial patient had relapsed after autologous stem cell transplantation, and cohorts A, B and C differed in prior brentuximab vedotin exposure. The method behind the library was the immunoSEQ multiplex PCR assay. TCRdb mirrors the immuneACCESS table, restricted to in-frame sequences. Some clones are absent from its copies; in checked studies, under half trace to an unresolved V gene, and the reason for the others is unknown. The sample table contains tens of thousands of clones; only one count was recorded for about nine tenths of them. The ten largest account for approximately 2.9% of the sample. The sequencing here drew on peripheral blood mononuclear cells (PBMCs), taken before the fourth cycle of nivolumab. These receptors all stem from a human donor with classical Hodgkin lymphoma.

The gene calls are TRBV2 and TRBJ2-1; D perhaps matches TRBD1 (6 bases). The CDR3 runs to 14 residues. Germline V gene data show CDR1 as SNHLY and CDR2 as FYNNEI. Deletions cut 4 bases from V and 5 bases from J, with 12 bases between. CDR3 loop: CASSGRGLNNEQFF. CDR3 sequence (DNA): TGTGCCAGCAGTGGCAGGGGCCTTAACAATGAGCAGTTCTTC.

The chain links TRBV7-8 to TRBJ2-1, with TRBD1 matching 9 bases. The CDR3 totals 14 residues. The trim removed 4 bases at V and 6 bases at J, leaving 4 bases unmatched. Germline CDR1 SGHVS, CDR2 FQNEAQ. CDR3 sequence: CASSSGTGINEQFF. CDR3 sequence (DNA): TGTGCCAGCAGCTCCGGGACAGGGATCAATGAGCAGTTCTTC.

This chain joins TRBV7-9 and TRBJ1-5; perhaps TRBD1 as D (5 bases). V was trimmed by 2 bases and J by 0 bases, leaving 8 bases between them. The germline V gene encodes CDR1 SEHNR and CDR2 FQNEAQ (reference sequence). The CDR3 spans 15 residues. CDR3 sequence (DNA): TGTGCCAGCAGCTTATCTGACAGTAGCAATCAGCCCCAGCATTTT. Translated: CASSLSDSSNQPQHF. Using reference TRBV7-9 and TRBJ1-5 for the parts outside the CDR3, the full variable domain is DTGVSQNPRHKITKRGQNVTFRCDPISEHNRLYWYRQTLGQGPEFLTYFQNEAQLEKSRLLSDRFSAERPKGSFSTLEIQRTEQGDSAMYLCASSLSDSSNQPQHFGDGTRLSIL.

This chain links TRBV28 with TRBJ2-5; 7 bases map to TRBD1. The J call is uncertain, as TRBJ2-7 better fits the DNA end. Germline V gene sequence: CDR1 MDHEN, CDR2 SYDVKM. The CDR3 sequence is 13 residues long. CDR3 in amino acids: CASSPTGAYEQYF. The CDR3 DNA reads as TGTGCCAGCAGTCCCACAGGGGCCTACGAGCAGTACTTC.